The clone carrying this T cell receptor (beta chain) was picked up many times. TCRdb reprocessed the RT-PCR reads via MiXCR and lists one record per CDR3 protein. The sample holds approximately 200,000 distinct CDR3 sequences, approximately 14% seen once. This entry belongs to a study of patients and donors after allogeneic stem cell transplantation. Germline CDR1 is ENHRY and CDR2 is SYGVKD. With 0 bases removed from V and 7 bases from J, the gap between germline ends came to 10 bases. This CDR3 spans 13 amino acids. The sequence was collected from a human donor who was either an allogeneic HSCT recipient or a stem cell or donor lymphocyte infusion donor (not recorded which). It is not recorded whose cells these are; they may come from a transplant donor. V usage is TRBV10-3 and J usage is TRBJ2-7, with a tentative D call TRBD2 (6 bases). Sequences were obtained from blood, either unsorted or a sorted T cell fraction (not recorded which). CDR3 sequence reads: CAISESQGGEQYF. Written as DNA, the CDR3 is TGTGCCATCAGTGAGTCGCAGGGAGGTGAGCAGTACTTC.